A selection of T cell receptor beta chains follows, all from one sample in a study of blood T cell repertoires in COVID-19. Produced via immunoSEQ multiplex PCR; TCRdb's table is partial and in-frame only. The sample lists approximately 300,000 clones, 89% occurring once. Input material: PBMCs or T cells enriched from blood (not recorded which). The receptors were sampled from a man aged 55 to 70 who had recovered from COVID-19. Both conserved end residues are part of each CDR3. A D gene is named only where the DNA matches it firmly. Size tells how often a clone was seen (once, few, many) or the class of an expanded clone, and some rows leave it out.

D gene	clone size	V gene	J gene	CDR3 DNA	CDR3 protein
NA	NA	TRBV5-4	TRBJ2-3	TGTGCCAGCAGCTTGGTCGAAAAGGGCGCGGGGTTCACAGATACGCAGTATTTT	CASSLVEKGAGFTDTQYF
TRBD1	NA	TRBV28	TRBJ2-7	TGTGCCAGCGAAGGGACAGCTTTACAAAGCTCCTACGAGCAGTACTTC	CASEGTALQSSYEQYF
TRBD1	NA	TRBV28	TRBJ1-2	TGTGCCAGCAGCCCCGGACAGGGTAACTATGGCTACACCTTC	CASSPGQGNYGYTF
TRBD1	NA	TRBV11-2	TRBJ2-7	TGTGCCAGCAGCCCCCCCGGGACAGGGGGTAACGAGCAGTACTTC	CASSPPGTGGNEQYF
NA	NA	TRBV30	TRBJ2-7	TGTGCCTGGAGTCCCCTGTTTCCCTACGAGCAGTACTTC	CAWSPLFPYEQYF
NA	NA	TRBV2	TRBJ1-1	TGTGCCAGCAGTGACCAGGGGATGTACACTGAAGCTTTCTTT	CASSDQGMYTEAFF
NA	NA	TRBV12-3/TRBV12-4	TRBJ2-7	TGTGCCAGCAGTTCAGGGTCCTACGAGCAGTACTTC	CASSSGSYEQYF
TRBD1	NA	TRBV6-2/TRBV6-3	TRBJ2-7	TGTGCCAGCAGTCGGACAGGGGGTTCCTACGAGCAGTACTTC	CASSRTGGSYEQYF
NA	NA	TRBV7-3	TRBJ1-1	TGTGCCAGCAGCTTGAGCCGGGAGCGTGAAGCTTTCTTT	CASSLSREREAFF
TRBD2	NA	TRBV5-1	TRBJ2-3	TGCGCCAGCAGCCCGGGACTAATCACAGATACGCAGTATTTT	CASSPGLITDTQYF
TRBD1	NA	TRBV7-9	TRBJ1-1	TGTGCCAGCAGCCGACAGGGGTCCCTCTTGAACACTGAAGCTTTCTTT	CASSRQGSLLNTEAFF
TRBD1	NA	TRBV28	TRBJ1-6	TGTGCCAGCAGGCGACAGGGGGTTTATTCACCCCTCCACTTT	CASRRQGVYSPLHF
NA	NA	TRBV20-1	TRBJ1-5	TGCAGTGCTAGTTTTAACAGGGGCAATCAGCCCCAGCATTTT	CSASFNRGNQPQHF
NA	NA	TRBV28	TRBJ1-2	TGTGCCAGCAGCCGGGAGTTACTCTATGGCTACACCTTC	CASSRELLYGYTF
NA	NA	TRBV29-1	TRBJ2-7	TGCAGCGTTACAGACAGGAGCTCCTACGAGCAGTACTTC	CSVTDRSSYEQYF
TRBD2	NA	TRBV20-1	TRBJ2-3	TGCAGTGCTAGTCACAAGCGGGAGAGCACAGATACGCAGTATTTT	CSASHKRESTDTQYF
TRBD2	NA	TRBV6-5	TRBJ2-1	TGTGCCAGCAGGAAGAGCGGGAGCAATGAGCAGTTCTTC	CASRKSGSNEQFF
NA	NA	TRBV11-2	TRBJ2-7	TGTGCCAGCAGCCCAGATTTTTTGAACTACGAGCAGTACTTC	CASSPDFLNYEQYF
NA	NA	TRBV19	TRBJ1-2	TGTGCCAGTAGACCCCGAGGCGATGGCTACACCTTC	CASRPRGDGYTF
NA	NA	TRBV28	TRBJ1-2	TGTGCCAGCAGTCAGCTGGCAGGGGAGCTTAACTATGGCTACACCTTC	CASSQLAGELNYGYTF
TRBD2	NA	TRBV2	TRBJ2-7	TGTGCCAGCAGTGACTGGACTAGCATCTCCTACGAGCAGTACTTC	CASSDWTSISYEQYF
NA	NA	TRBV4-2	TRBJ2-7	TGTGCCAGCAGCCAAGTTGGCTTTTCCGAGCAGTACTTC	CASSQVGFSEQYF
NA	NA	TRBV7-2	TRBJ1-5	TGTGCCAGCAGTCTCTTAGCAGCGGGAGATCAGCCCCAGCATTTT	CASSLLAAGDQPQHF
TRBD1	NA	TRBV30	TRBJ2-7	TGTGCCTGGAGTGTGGGACAGGGGGCCTACGAGCAGTACTTC	CAWSVGQGAYEQYF
TRBD2	NA	TRBV7-2	TRBJ2-7	TGTGCCAGCAGCTCTCAGACAGCGGGACCATACGAGCAGTACTTC	CASSSQTAGPYEQYF
TRBD1	NA	TRBV7-2	TRBJ1-2	TGTGCCAGCAGCATCGGGACAGCCTATGGCTACACCTTC	CASSIGTAYGYTF
NA	NA	TRBV18	TRBJ1-5	TGTGCCAGCTCAACAGCCGGGACTTATAGCAATCAGCCCCAGCATTTT	CASSTAGTYSNQPQHF
NA	NA	TRBV18	TRBJ1-1	TGTGCCAGCTCACCACAGAGGGTAGCTGAAGCTTTCTTT	CASSPQRVAEAFF
TRBD1	NA	TRBV19	TRBJ1-3	TGTGCCAGTAGGGGAGGACAGGGGGCGCGAGGAAACACCATATATTTT	CASRGGQGARGNTIYF
TRBD1	NA	TRBV5-1	TRBJ2-2	TGCGCCAGCAGCATAGGGACAGGGGGAGGCACCGGGGAGCTGTTTTTT	CASSIGTGGGTGELFF
TRBD2	NA	TRBV5-5	TRBJ2-1	TGTGCCAGCAGCTTGGATTGGACTAGCGGGAGGACCAGCTCCTACAATGAGCAGTTCTTC	CASSLDWTSGRTSSYNEQFF
TRBD1	NA	TRBV27	TRBJ2-7	TGTGCCATTATATGGGGACAGTACTACGAGCAGTACTTC	CAIIWGQYYEQYF
NA	NA	TRBV18	TRBJ2-5	TGTGCCAGCTCACCACAAAGGACGGCTTCGACTAGCCAAGAGACCCAGTACTTC	CASSPQRTASTSQETQYF
TRBD2	NA	TRBV5-1	TRBJ2-5	TGCGCCAGCAGCTTGGAAACAGGTCTAGCGGGACAAGGGGCCCAGTACTTC	CASSLETGLAGQGAQYF
TRBD1	NA	TRBV10-3	TRBJ2-4	TGTGCCATCAGGGTGACAGGGGCCGTAGCCAAAAACATTCAGTACTTC	CAIRVTGAVAKNIQYF
NA	NA	TRBV7-9	TRBJ1-1	TGTGCCAGCAGCTTCGGAGTCACTGAAGCTTTCTTT	CASSFGVTEAFF
TRBD1	NA	TRBV6-2/TRBV6-3	TRBJ2-1	TGTGCCAGCAGCCCCATTGAAACAGGGGGCTCCTACAATGAGCAGTTCTTC	CASSPIETGGSYNEQFF
NA	NA	TRBV6-5	TRBJ2-7	TGTGCCAGCAGGGCCACAGGGATGGGCTACGAGCAGTACTTC	CASRATGMGYEQYF
NA	once	TRBV6-5	TRBJ1-3	TGTGCCAGCAGCATCCAGGGCCTCGGCGGAAACACCATATATTTT	CASSIQGLGGNTIYF
NA	NA	TRBV28	TRBJ2-7	TGTGCCAGCAGTCCCTCCGGGGGAGGTTACGAGCAGTACTTC	CASSPSGGGYEQYF
NA	NA	TRBV10-3	TRBJ2-5	TGTGCCATCAGCGCGACAGGTGGAGAGACCCAGTACTTC	CAISATGGETQYF
TRBD1	once	TRBV7-7	TRBJ2-5	TGTGCTAGCAGCACGGACAGGGGGCGCGAGGAGACCCAGTACTTC	CASSTDRGREETQYF
TRBD1	NA	TRBV29-1	TRBJ1-2	TGCAGCGGAGAGGGGGCGGAGTATGGCTACACCTTC	CSGEGAEYGYTF
NA	NA	TRBV18	TRBJ2-5	TGTGCCAGCTCACCGAGCCGGACAGGGAGGGTAGAGACCCAGTACTTC	CASSPSRTGRVETQYF
TRBD2	few	TRBV3-1/TRBV3-2	TRBJ2-1	TGTGCCAGCAGCCAAGTGCTAGCGGGAGTTGGTGAGCAGTTCTTC	CASSQVLAGVGEQFF
NA	NA	TRBV19	TRBJ2-7	TGTGCCAGCACTTCGAGGGGGTGGGACTCCTACGAGCAGTACTTC	CASTSRGWDSYEQYF
NA	NA	TRBV7-3	TRBJ2-2	TGTGCCAGCAGCGCTGGCTCCAGGGACACCGGGGAGCTGTTTTTT	CASSAGSRDTGELFF
NA	NA	TRBV30	TRBJ1-2	TGTGCCTGGAGTGTGGGGGACATTGCTAACTATGGCTACACCTTC	CAWSVGDIANYGYTF
TRBD1	NA	TRBV19	TRBJ1-2	TGTGCCAGTACGACAGGGCGATCTGGCTACACCTTC	CASTTGRSGYTF